The 30 T cell receptor beta chains presented below share a single source sample, sequenced in a study of T cell responses to AZD1222 COVID-19 vaccine. Produced via immunoSEQ multiplex PCR; TCRdb's table is partial and in-frame only. The profile covers approximately 130,000 clones, with approximately 91% appearing a single time and 25% to 35% taken by the ten largest. The input for sequencing was peripheral blood, taken on day 0 of AZD1222 vaccination. The receptors derive from an adult in good health.

This chain uses TRBV18 with TRBJ2-2, with D perhaps matching TRBD1 or TRBD2 (5 bases each). Trimming pared 3 bases from V and 5 bases from J, leaving 13 bases between. CDR1 is KGHSH, CDR2 LQKENI, per germline. The CDR3 sequence is 15 residues long. As DNA, the CDR3 is TGTGCCAGCTCACCGAGGGACGCGGCGACCGGGGAGCTGTTTTTT. Translating gives CASSPRDAATGELFF.

This chain uses TRBV6-4 with TRBJ1-1, with D possibly being TRBD1 (5 bases). The germline V gene has CDR1 MRHNA and CDR2 SNTAGT. The CDR3 runs 18 residues. The V end lost 4 bases, the J end lost 1 base, and 22 bases lay between the germline ends. CDR3 residues: CASSVEGGATFANTEAFF. CDR3 nucleotides: TGTGCCAGCAGTGTCGAAGGTGGGGCCACATTTGCGAACACTGAAGCTTTCTTT.

This chain joins TRBV5-1 and TRBJ2-3, with D tentatively TRBD1 or TRBD2 (5 bases each). Trimming left V 0 bases short and J 6 bases short, with 8 bases between. Germline CDR1 and CDR2: SGHRS and YFSETQ. The CDR3 consists of 13 residues. This chain's CDR3 is CASSLAGTDTQYF. The CDR3 coding sequence is TGCGCCAGCAGCTTGGCAGGGACGGATACGCAGTATTTT.

The V gene is TRBV6-2 or TRBV6-3, the J gene TRBJ2-1; TRBD2 aligns across 9 bases. The CDR3 runs 16 residues. The germline CDR1 and CDR2 sequences are MNHEY and SVGEGT. The J segment lost 6 bases and the V segment lost 5 bases, leaving 11 bases of the junction unmatched. CDR3 region: CASSGHGAGGSNEQFF. CDR3 in DNA: TGTGCCAGCAGTGGCCACGGGGCGGGAGGGAGCAATGAGCAGTTCTTC.

This chain joins TRBV5-8 and TRBJ2-7; maybe TRBD2 (6 bases). Looked up from germline, CDR1 is SGHTS and CDR2 is YDEGEE. CDR3 length: 14 residues. V gave up 7 bases and J gave up 3 bases, with 17 bases separating them. CDR3 protein: CASHDRAGSYEQYF. The DNA for the CDR3 is TGTGCCAGCCATGACCGGGCGGGAAGCTACGAGCAGTACTTC. The full variable domain, rest sourced from reference TRBV5-8 and TRBJ2-7, is EAGVTQSPTHLIKTRGQQATLRCSPISGHTSVYWYQQALGLGLQFLLWYDEGEERNRGNFPPRFSGRQFPNYSSELNVNALELEDSALYLCASHDRAGSYEQYFGPGTRLTVT.

The chain has TRBV7-9 and TRBJ2-7, with TRBD2 matching 9 bases. V trimming: 6 bases; J trimming: 0 bases; junction bases outside the gene matches: 9. The CDR3 covers 16 residues. CDR1 and CDR2 from the germline V gene are SEHNR and FQNEAQ (reference sequence). This CDR3 reads CASRPSGGRGSYEQYF. In nucleotides, the CDR3 is TGTGCCAGCAGACCAAGCGGGGGGCGGGGCTCCTACGAGCAGTACTTC. Using reference TRBV7-9 and TRBJ2-7 for the parts outside the CDR3, the full variable domain is DTGVSQNPRHKITKRGQNVTFRCDPISEHNRLYWYRQTLGQGPEFLTYFQNEAQLEKSRLLSDRFSAERPKGSFSTLEIQRTEQGDSAMYLCASRPSGGRGSYEQYFGPGTRLTVT.

The V call is TRBV5-1, the J call TRBJ1-5, with 10 bases fitting TRBD1. With V trimmed by 7 bases and J by 6 bases, 4 bases remained unmatched. CDR3 size: 13 residues. Per germline, CDR1 SGHRS and CDR2 YFSETQ. The CDR3 DNA reads as TGCGCCAGCCGACAGGGGGCAGGTCAGCCCCAGCATTTT. Protein product: CASRQGAGQPQHF.

The chain carries TRBV7-8 and TRBJ1-3; 7 bases are shared with TRBD1. Germline trimming cut 5 bases from V and 2 bases from J; bases unmatched to any gene: 12. The germline V gene has CDR1 SGHVS and CDR2 FQNEAQ. This CDR3 contains 17 residues. The CDR3 sequence is CASSLRQGIGAGNTIYF. The CDR3 nucleotides are TGTGCCAGCAGCCTAAGACAGGGAATAGGGGCTGGAAACACCATATATTTT. The entire variable domain, with the rest obtained from reference TRBV7-8 and TRBJ1-3, is as follows: GAGVSQSPRYKVAKRGQDVALRCDPISGHVSLFWYQQALGQGPEFLTYFQNEAQLDKSGLPSDRFFAERPEGSVSTLKIQRTQQEDSAVYLCASSLRQGIGAGNTIYFGEGSWLTVV.

This clone appeared once. The rearrangement joins TRBV27 to TRBJ1-1; TRBD1 agrees at 7 bases. In germline, CDR1 is MNHEY, CDR2 SMNVEV (reference sequence). V lost 6 bases to trimming and J lost 2 bases; unmatched junction nucleotides: 9. The CDR3 totals 15 residues. Written as DNA, the CDR3 is TGTGCCAGCAGCTCACCGACAGGGAGAAACACTGAAGCTTTCTTT. The encoded protein is CASSSPTGRNTEAFF.

The chain joins TRBV4-1 to TRBJ1-4; 9 bases are shared with TRBD1. Germline CDR1 reads MGHRA; CDR2 reads YSYEKL. V was clipped by 0 bases and J by 6 bases; unmatched bases: 5. The CDR3 runs 16 residues. The CDR3 loop reads CASSQEGDRGDEKLFF. DNA of the CDR3: TGCGCCAGCAGCCAAGAAGGAGACAGGGGGGATGAAAAACTGTTTTTT.

The chain employs TRBV3-1 (or the pseudogene TRBV3-2) and TRBJ2-7; D not resolved. Trimming removed 1 base from V and 2 bases from J, with 9 bases in between. This CDR3 has 14 amino acids. The V gene's germline CDR1 is LGHDT and CDR2 YNNKEL (reference sequence). CDR3 protein: CASSQGGGAYEQYF. The DNA of the CDR3 is TGTGCCAGCAGCCAAGGTGGCGGAGCCTACGAGCAGTACTTC.

The chain employs TRBV6-5 and TRBJ2-7, with TRBD2 as a possible D gene (6 bases). V was trimmed by 4 bases and J by 4 bases, leaving 17 bases between them. This CDR3 region has 15 residues. Germline CDR1 MNHEY, CDR2 SVGAGI. The CDR3 is CASSSAGLKTYEQYF. In DNA, the CDR3 is TGTGCCAGCAGTTCAGCGGGCCTTAAAACTTACGAGCAGTACTTC.

V usage is TRBV9 and J usage is TRBJ1-2; weak D call: TRBD1 (5 bases). CDR3 length: 14 amino acids. In germline, CDR1 is SGDLS, CDR2 YYNGEE. The V gene lost 3 bases and the J gene lost 1 base, with 10 bases spanning the gap. CDR3 protein: CASSGTFFNYGYTF. The CDR3 DNA reads TGTGCCAGCAGCGGGACATTCTTTAACTATGGCTACACCTTC.

The chain couples TRBV5-6 to TRBJ1-2; weak D call: TRBD1 (6 bases). The CDR3 length is 16 residues. The V gene lost 0 bases and the J gene lost 0 bases, with 12 bases spanning the gap. Germline assignment: CDR1 SGHDT and CDR2 YYEEEE. The DNA for the CDR3 is TGTGCCAGCAGCTTGGGGCACAGGGCGACTAACTATGGCTACACCTTC. The encoded protein is CASSLGHRATNYGYTF.

V gene TRBV5-4 combines with J gene TRBJ2-7; TRBD2 is a possible D gene (6 bases). V lost 4 bases to trimming and J lost 1 base, with 12 bases between them. This CDR3 region has 14 residues. Germline CDR1 SGHNT, CDR2 YYREEE (reference sequence). DNA for the CDR3: TGTGCCAGCAGCACACGGGACTTATCCTACGAGCAGTACTTC. As protein: CASSTRDLSYEQYF.

This sequence joins TRBV9 and TRBJ2-7; D uncertain. Deletions cut 4 bases from V and 0 bases from J, with 11 bases between. The CDR3 contains 14 residues. From germline, CDR1 is SGDLS and CDR2 YYNGEE. The CDR3 loop is CASSISPGSYEQYF. CDR3 bases: TGTGCCAGCAGCATAAGCCCCGGCTCCTACGAGCAGTACTTC.

V and J are TRBV12-5 and TRBJ1-5; 7 bases align to TRBD1. With V trimmed by 0 bases and J by 0 bases, 14 bases remained unmatched. The CDR3 is 20 residues long. Germline V CDR1 and CDR2: LGHNT, FRNRAP. The chain's CDR3 is CASGLVLGQATRYSNQPQHF. In nucleotides, the CDR3 is TGTGCTAGTGGTTTGGTCCTCGGACAGGCGACACGCTATAGCAATCAGCCCCAGCATTTT.

Many counts were recorded for this clone. The V and J genes are TRBV5-6 and TRBJ2-2; 7 bases map to TRBD1. V dropped 2 bases and J dropped 5; count of bases not matched to a gene: 6. The CDR3 spans 15 residues. CDR1 is SGHDT and CDR2 is YYEEEE in the germline V gene. The CDR3 here is CASSFWTGVTGELFF. CDR3 DNA sequence: TGTGCCAGCAGCTTTTGGACAGGAGTTACCGGGGAGCTGTTTTTT.

The rearrangement links TRBV11-2 to TRBJ1-1; D is uncertain. Germline values: CDR1 SGHAT, CDR2 FQNNGV. The CDR3 loop spans 14 amino acids. The V and J ends lost 1 base and 0 bases respectively, with 6 bases between them. CDR3 coding DNA: TGTGCCAGCAGCTTAGGACGGATGAACACTGAAGCTTTCTTT. This encodes CASSLGRMNTEAFF. Supplemented by reference TRBV11-2 and TRBJ1-1, the full variable domain reads EAGVAQSPRYKIIEKRQSVAFWCNPISGHATLYWYQQILGQGPKLLIQFQNNGVVDDSQLPKDRFSAERLKGVDSTLKIQPAKLEDSAVYLCASSLGRMNTEAFFGQGTRLTVV.

This chain uses TRBV6-5 with TRBJ2-7, with 11 nucleotides matching TRBD1. V lost 4 bases to trimming and J lost 6 bases; unmatched junction nucleotides: 11. Germline V lookup: CDR1 MNHEY, CDR2 SVGAGI. The CDR3 has 16 amino acids. Here the CDR3 reads CASSSRGQGVFPEQYF. The DNA for the CDR3 is TGTGCCAGCAGTTCACGGGGACAGGGGGTCTTCCCCGAGCAGTACTTC.

The chain couples TRBV7-8 to TRBJ1-5, with D unclear. Germline V lookup: CDR1 SGHVS, CDR2 FQNEAQ. V was trimmed by 5 bases and J by 6 bases, leaving 8 bases between them. The CDR3 loop spans 12 amino acids. Here the CDR3 DNA reads TGTGCCAGCAGCGCCCCGCCTCAGCCCCAGCATTTT. This gives the protein CASSAPPQPQHF.

The chain links TRBV15 to TRBJ1-5; TRBD1 aligns across 7 bases. The V segment lost 5 bases and the J segment 5 bases; nucleotides outside the gene matches: 9. From germline, CDR1 is LNHNV and CDR2 YYDKDF (reference sequence). This CDR3 has 15 amino acids. This CDR3 reads CATSPLDRADQPQHF. The CDR3 DNA follows: TGTGCCACCAGCCCTCTCGACAGGGCTGATCAGCCCCAGCATTTT.

The chain has TRBV20-1 and TRBJ2-1, with 11 bases that match TRBD2. Unmatched junction bases numbered 11, after V lost 3 bases and J lost 7 bases. Germline assignment: CDR1 DFQATT and CDR2 SNEGSKA (reference sequence). The CDR3 covers 16 residues. DNA for the CDR3: TGCAGTGCTAGTAACTCACTAGCGGGAGCGGGGAATGAGCAGTTCTTC. It encodes CSASNSLAGAGNEQFF.

The V call is TRBV6-1, the J call TRBJ1-2; D is ambiguous. Trimming removed 0 bases at V and 4 bases at J, with 6 bases between. The CDR3 runs 13 residues. Germline CDR1 is MNHNS and CDR2 is SASEGT. CDR3 residues: CASSEARVYGYTF. The CDR3, as DNA: TGTGCCAGCAGTGAAGCCAGAGTCTATGGCTACACCTTC.

The V gene is TRBV27, the J gene TRBJ2-7, with 12 bases matching TRBD2. Trimming at V came to 4 bases and at J to 4 bases, leaving 5 bases not matched to a gene. Germline values: CDR1 MNHEY, CDR2 SMNVEV (reference sequence). This CDR3 is built from 15 residues. CDR3 loop: CASSSGLAGSYEQYF. CDR3 sequence (DNA): TGTGCCAGCAGTTCCGGACTAGCGGGGAGTTACGAGCAGTACTTC.

The V and J genes are TRBV7-6 and TRBJ2-7; maybe TRBD2 (5 bases). The germline V gene encodes CDR1 SGHVS and CDR2 FNYEAQ. Trimming left V 5 bases short and J 3 bases short, with 14 bases between. This CDR3 has 14 amino acids. The CDR3 nucleotides are TGTGCCAGCAGCGCATCCCCCGGGAACTACGAGCAGTACTTC. It specifies CASSASPGNYEQYF.

The CDR3 DNA follows: TGTGCCAGCAGTTATCACGAGGGGCCGCAAAACTATGGCTACACCTTC. It encodes CASSYHEGPQNYGYTF. This chain links TRBV6-5 with TRBJ1-2; possible D gene TRBD1, 5 bases. The CDR3 is made up of 16 amino acids. The germline V and J ends were trimmed by 3 bases and 2 bases, with 16 bases remaining between them. CDR1 is MNHEY, CDR2 SVGAGI, per germline.

The J gene is TRBJ1-2, the V gene TRBV5-4; D remains unclear. The germline V and J ends were trimmed by 4 bases and 8 bases, with 18 bases remaining between them. CDR3 size: 14 residues. The V gene's germline CDR1 is SGHNT and CDR2 YYREEE (reference sequence). The CDR3 region has the DNA TGTGCCAGCAGCGAGTCCATGAGGGAGTTCGGCTACACCTTC. Its translation is CASSESMREFGYTF.

The rearrangement links TRBV30 to TRBJ1-6, with TRBD1 as a possible D gene (6 bases). The CDR3 contains 14 residues. Germline V gene lookup returns CDR1 GTSNPN and CDR2 SVGIG (reference sequence). The germline V and J ends were trimmed by 2 bases and 6 bases, with 11 bases remaining between them. CDR3 protein: CAWSKQGSNSPLHF. CDR3 nucleotide sequence: TGTGCCTGGAGTAAACAGGGTAGTAATTCACCCCTCCACTTT.

The chain carries TRBV7-8 and TRBJ2-7, with TRBD2 identical over 8 bases. Germline V CDR1 and CDR2: SGHVS, FQNEAQ. V was clipped by 9 bases and J by 0 bases; unmatched bases: 10. This CDR3 has 15 amino acids. Here the CDR3 DNA reads TGTGCCAGTAAGCTCGGGGGGGGGAGCTCCTACGAGCAGTACTTC. This gives the protein CASKLGGGSSYEQYF.